The 5 T cell receptor beta chains below were found in one sample sequenced in a study of graft-versus-host responses after intestinal transplantation. The assay was immunoSEQ multiplex PCR, and TCRdb's table has in-frame clones only and misses some. The sample consists of about 96,000 clones, approximately 90% of them appearing once. What these receptors recognize is not known. The starting material was unstimulated CD4+ T cells sorted from spleen or lymph node cells, obtained before intestinal transplant. The receptors were sampled from a human donor who received an intestinal transplant.

The genes are TRBV30 and TRBJ1-1; 7 bases line up with TRBD1. The ends lost 5 bases at V and 6 bases at J; junction bases unmatched: 12. Per the germline V gene, CDR1 is GTSNPN and CDR2 is SVGIG (reference sequence). The CDR3 has 14 amino acids. Here the CDR3 DNA reads TGTGCCTGGCACGCTCGACAGGGAATCGCTGAAGCTTTCTTT. The encoded protein is CAWHARQGIAEAFF.

In the case of this clone: This sample also contains other DNA sequences that code for the same CDR3. CDR3 DNA sequence: TGCAGTGCGAACAGTAATGAAAAACTGTTTTTT. Its protein is CSANSNEKLFF. V usage is TRBV20-1 and J usage is TRBJ1-4; D not certain. The CDR3 has 11 amino acids. V lost 6 bases and J 4 bases, leaving 6 bases between the germline ends. Germline CDR1 and CDR2: DFQATT and SNEGSKA (reference sequence).

The chain is built from TRBV30 and TRBJ2-3, with 9 bases identical to TRBD2. V lost 4 bases to trimming and J lost 0 bases; unmatched junction nucleotides: 14. This CDR3 is built from 18 residues. Germline values: CDR1 GTSNPN, CDR2 SVGIG (reference sequence). CDR3 protein: CAWKKAGAGGPSTDTQYF. CDR3 bases: TGTGCCTGGAAGAAGGCGGGGGCGGGAGGGCCTAGCACAGATACGCAGTATTTT.

The V gene is TRBV7-9, the J gene TRBJ1-2; TRBD1 matches at 11 bases. V trimming: 7 bases; J trimming: 0 bases; junction bases outside the gene matches: 16. Germline V gene lookup returns CDR1 SEHNR and CDR2 FQNEAQ (reference sequence). The CDR3 runs to 19 residues. In DNA form, the CDR3 reads TGTGCCAGCACCCCCATGATCGGACAGGGGGCGATGACTAACTATGGCTACACCTTC. Translation: CASTPMIGQGAMTNYGYTF.

This chain connects TRBV10-3 to TRBJ1-2, with 7 bases aligning to TRBD1. Germline CDR1 and CDR2: ENHRY and SYGVKD. This CDR3 is built from 15 residues. J was trimmed by 7 bases and V by 2 bases; bases with no gene match: 10. Written as DNA, the CDR3 is TGTGCCATCAGTGAGGAAAAAGGGACAGCTGGTGGCTACACCTTC. Translated, it gives CAISEEKGTAGGYTF.